Listed below are T cell receptor beta chains from one sample, sequenced in a study of tumor T cells in aggressive B-cell lymphoma. Method: immunoSEQ multiplex PCR; TCRdb's copy keeps in-frame clones and lacks some. The table has 10,000 or so clones, around 90% seen once. The specimen sequenced was tumor tissue. Receptors were obtained from an adult with diffuse large B cell lymphoma. Each CDR3 is given with its conserved first and last residue. Each record gives: D gene, J gene, clone size, V gene, CDR3 protein, CDR3 DNA. A D gene is named only where the DNA matches it firmly. For some rows the clone size is stated as once, few or many, or as a class when expanded; others skip it.

TRBD1	TRBJ1-1	NA	TRBV5-1	CASSATGDSEAFF	TGCGCCAGCAGCGCTACAGGGGATTCTGAAGCTTTCTTT
NA	TRBJ1-1	NA	TRBV28	CASSYLRSRALMNTEALF	TGTGCCAGCAGTTACCTTAGAAGCAGGGCTTTAATGAACACTGAAGCTCTCTTT
NA	TRBJ1-5	NA	TRBV11-2	CASRSSPGSNQPQHF	TGTGCCAGCAGATCGTCACCTGGCAGCAATCAGCCCCAGCATTTT
NA	TRBJ1-2	NA	TRBV5-1	CASSLSGETLGYTF	TGCGCCAGCAGCTTGTCAGGGGAGACCCTGGGCTACACCTTC
NA	TRBJ2-1	NA	TRBV29-1	CSVDPPGGSGPPQFF	TGCAGCGTTGATCCCCCCGGGGGTAGCGGTCCGCCGCAGTTCTTC
NA	TRBJ1-1	NA	TRBV5-4	CASSSGGGQNTEAFF	TGTGCCAGCAGCTCTGGTGGGGGACAGAACACTGAAGCTTTCTTT
NA	TRBJ2-1	NA	TRBV5-1	CASSRLQGPPVNEQFF	TGCGCCAGCAGCCGACTACAGGGCCCTCCAGTCAATGAGCAGTTCTTC
TRBD1	TRBJ1-4	NA	TRBV6-7	CASSYSTGTNEKLFF	TGTGCCAGCAGTTACTCGACAGGGACTAATGAAAAACTGTTTTTT
NA	TRBJ1-4	few	TRBV10-3	CAISDNTSNEKLFF	TGTGCCATCAGTGATAATACTTCTAATGAAAAACTGTTTTTT
NA	TRBJ1-2	NA	TRBV7-9	CASSDPRVGYGYTF	TGTGCCAGCAGCGATCCCAGGGTCGGGTATGGCTACACCTTC
NA	TRBJ1-1	NA	TRBV6-5	CASSYLGGNTEAFF	TGTGCCAGCAGTTACTTGGGAGGGAACACTGAAGCTTTCTTT
NA	TRBJ1-6	NA	TRBV7-8	CASSLESTGYNSPLHF	TGTGCCAGCAGCTTAGAAAGTACAGGCTATAATTCACCCCTCCACTTT
NA	TRBJ1-1	NA	TRBV2	CASSFAGAGVSTEAFF	TGTGCCAGCAGTTTTGCAGGGGCAGGGGTTAGCACTGAAGCTTTCTTT
TRBD2	TRBJ2-7	NA	TRBV5-8	CASSPFSGGLYEQYF	TGTGCCAGCAGCCCCTTCAGCGGGGGGTTGTACGAGCAGTACTTC
NA	TRBJ2-3	NA	TRBV7-9	CASSFTGISRTDTQYF	TGTGCCAGCAGCTTCACAGGGATCTCAAGAACAGATACGCAGTATTTT
NA	TRBJ2-1	few	TRBV7-9	CASSLSSSYNEQFF	TGTGCCAGCAGCTTGTCGAGCTCCTACAATGAGCAGTTCTTC
TRBD2	TRBJ2-3	NA	TRBV11-2	CASSLGGGTQYF	TGTGCCAGCAGCTTAGGGGGGGGTACGCAGTATTTT
TRBD1	TRBJ1-4	NA	TRBV11-2	CASSSGQSAEKLFF	TGTGCCAGCAGCTCGGGACAGTCCGCGGAAAAACTGTTTTTT
NA	TRBJ1-1	once	TRBV2	CASGGGTEAFF	TGTGCCAGCGGGGGCGGCACTGAAGCTTTCTTT
TRBD1	TRBJ2-6	NA	TRBV4-1	CASSHQTGGGGANVLTF	TGCGCCAGCAGCCACCAGACAGGGGGCGGTGGGGCCAACGTCCTGACTTTC
NA	TRBJ1-1	NA	TRBV4-1	CASSFQDRLNTEAFF	TGCGCCAGCAGCTTCCAAGACAGGCTGAACACTGAAGCTTTCTTT
NA	TRBJ2-3	once	TRBV7-9	CASSRAGANTDTQYF	TGTGCCAGCAGCCGGGCGGGGGCAAACACAGATACGCAGTATTTT
TRBD2	TRBJ2-1	NA	TRBV5-1	CASSFLAGVNEQFF	TGCGCCAGCAGCTTCCTAGCGGGAGTGAATGAGCAGTTCTTC
TRBD1	TRBJ2-1	NA	TRBV4-1	CASSQGPGQGLNEQFF	TGCGCCAGCAGCCAAGGACCGGGACAGGGTCTCAATGAGCAGTTCTTC
TRBD1	TRBJ1-1	NA	TRBV6-5	CASSATTGGNTEAFF	TGTGCCAGCAGCGCAACGACAGGGGGCAACACTGAAGCTTTCTTT
TRBD1	TRBJ1-2	few	TRBV9	CASSGQGEGIGGYTF	TGTGCCAGCAGCGGACAGGGAGAGGGAATAGGTGGCTACACCTTC
NA	TRBJ1-5	NA	TRBV5-6	CASSLADRLNQPQHF	TGTGCCAGCAGCTTGGCCGACAGACTCAATCAGCCCCAGCATTTT